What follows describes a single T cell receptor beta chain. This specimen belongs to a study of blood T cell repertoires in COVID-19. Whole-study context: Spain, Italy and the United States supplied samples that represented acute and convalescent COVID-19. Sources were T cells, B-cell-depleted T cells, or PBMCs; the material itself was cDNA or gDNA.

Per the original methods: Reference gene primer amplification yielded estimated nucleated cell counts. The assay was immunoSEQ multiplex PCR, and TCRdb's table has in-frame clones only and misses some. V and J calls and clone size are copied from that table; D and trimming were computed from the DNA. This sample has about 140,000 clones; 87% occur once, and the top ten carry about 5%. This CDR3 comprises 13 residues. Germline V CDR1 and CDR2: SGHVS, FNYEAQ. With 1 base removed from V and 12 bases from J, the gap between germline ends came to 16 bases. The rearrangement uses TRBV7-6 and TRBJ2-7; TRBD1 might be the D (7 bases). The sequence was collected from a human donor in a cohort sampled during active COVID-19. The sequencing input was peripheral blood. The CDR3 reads CASSLETGRPSYF. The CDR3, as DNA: TGTGCCAGCAGCTTAGAGACAGGGAGGCCCTCGTACTTC.